This TCR beta chain was recovered during a study of shared clonotypes between healthy human individuals (dated by TCRdb to 2020 to 2021). Context from the whole study: The cohort included a few men and a couple of women between 18 and 49 years of age. For each donor, three plates each were used for CD4 naive and CD4 memory, two plates were used for CD8 naive, and one plate was used for CD8 memory. The study deeply sequenced blood TCR repertoires of 5 or 6 healthy adults to estimate repertoire size and the extent of clonotype sharing between individuals. To increase sequencing depth and limit assay-specific biases, TCR repertoire library preparation and sequencing were carried out by different laboratories using diverse techniques. Per donor, leukapheresis produced somewhere between about 0.85 and 8.9 billion PBMCs.

On this clone: Its antigen has not been determined. The record has no base qualities; no much larger clone is one base away.

Using the deep immunoSEQ assay, TCR CDR3 regions were amplified from genomic DNA by multiplex PCR. For each cell subset, the extracted genomic DNA was distributed evenly across all wells of several immunoSEQ 96-well plates, and each plate served as one replicate. For sorted subsets, each replicate PCR was loaded with 200 ng genomic DNA, equivalent to 30,000 or so T cell genomes. The purified libraries were quantified using a Qubit 3.0 fluorometer, sized with a Bioanalyzer 2100, and then quantified again using the KAPA Library Quantification kit. Every immunoSEQ 96-well plate was sequenced on a separate single-read 150-cycle Illumina NextSeq 550 flow cell. The paper's processing steps were these. Because only junctional sequences without quality scores were contained in the immunoSEQ output, filtering matching that applied to full-length reads could not be performed. To assign V/J genes and CDR3, sequences were annotated against IMGT germline references using PyIR, a Python wrapper for IgBLAST v1.9. Reads were filtered out if the reads had weak V/J assignments (E-value above 1e-6), no CDR3, stop codons, out-of-frame junctions, or ambiguous translated residues. V3J clonotypes were defined by identical inferred V gene, J gene, and CDR3 amino acid sequence. To compute the percentage overlap between repertoires, the number of shared unique clonotypes was divided by the size of the smaller repertoire. Richness of each repertoire was evaluated using RTK rarefaction, the Chao1 estimator, and Recon v2.1 estimates of unobserved clonotypes. For all TCRbeta clonotypes obtained by the gDNA method from a few donors, generation probabilities were computed with OLGA. The immuneACCESS repertoire file appears here via TCRdb, limited to in-frame rearrangements. These files lack a portion of the clones; in checked studies, under half of the deficit traces to unresolved V genes, and the cause of the others is not known. The V and J calls and the clone size are those of that table, but D and trimming were determined from the DNA. This sample comprises more than 2 million clones, 93% of them detected only once. The ten largest clones represent less than 2% of the sample.

V loses 6 bases, J loses 6 bases, and the germline ends lie 17 bases apart. The cysteine opens and the phenylalanine closes a CDR3 of 14 amino acids. The entry retains the CDR3 DNA only, 42 bases that are in frame from base 1. Via the germline V gene, CDR1 is MNHEY and CDR2 SVGAGI. CD8 naive samples were obtained by positive selection for CCR7 among CD45RO-negative cells, yielding a CD45RA+CCR7+ population from which TemRA cells were excluded. The donors were healthy, HIV-negative adults with no recently reported acute infections or vaccinations. Every donor was a Caucasian adult living in Nashville, Tennessee, USA. Blood was collected by leukapheresis, and PBMCs were isolated by Ficoll-Histopaque density gradient centrifugation and then cryopreserved in liquid nitrogen vapor phase. Purity and quantity of every magnetically sorted T cell population were checked by analytical flow cytometry. Genomic DNA was isolated from each sorted fraction and quantified by UV absorbance on a Nanodrop 2000c.

Study-level results and caveats: Compared with non-shared clonotypes, the clonotypes found in all four sorted-subset donors had higher generation probabilities. About 4.5% of naive CD4, 3.5% of naive CD8, 2.3% of memory CD4, and less than 0.45% of memory CD8 clonotypes were shared across several donors. Estimated clonotype richness was generally larger for naive than for memory subsets. Pairwise subsampling indicated that sequencing depth was expected to affect the degree of clonotype sharing among donors. Sampling was restricted to blood, and TCR repertoires in tissues likely differ from the TCR repertoires found in blood. The small number of donors limited the genetic and exposure-history diversity represented. Incomplete sequencing was indicated by rarefaction of sorted-subset datasets, despite the large sequencing depth.

This clonotype was sampled from a man aged 18 to 29 in good health. Some clones in this sample may be carry-over from other donors' samples. The specimen was naive CD8+ T cells from PBMCs. The cell subset or site label, as the study defines it: CD45RA+CCR7+. The rearrangement joined TRBV6-5 to TRBJ1-1; a tentative D call is TRBD1 (5 bases match). The DNA is TGTGCCAGCAGCCCGTTAGGGGCGCTTGCTGAAGCTTTCTTT. This gives the protein CASSPLGALAEAFF.